This T cell receptor (beta chain) was documented in a study of a mutant IDH1 vaccine in newly diagnosed glioma. Study overall: Therapy received beforehand was radiotherapy, temozolomide, or both, with most patients given both. Study results and limitations: Seemingly, top peripheral T cell clonotype changes bore no relation to pseudoprogression. Vaccination elicited immune responses in approximately 93% of patients.

Documented time point: baseline, week 1 (first vaccination visit). Specified treatment: pre-vaccination baseline after standard-of-care therapy. Diagnosis in the donors showed new WHO grade 3 or 4 astrocytomas that were IDH1-mutant and ATRX-lost. Libraries were prepared by immunoSEQ multiplex PCR; TCRdb keeps only in-frame clonotypes and omits some of them. The sample yields around 89,000 clones, around four fifths seen once. Germline lookup yields CDR1 MNHNS and CDR2 SASEGT. Trimming removed 6 bases at V and 4 bases at J, with 10 bases between. The CDR3 is 13 residues long. This clone has a single count. Its target is not known.

The rearrangement uses TRBV6-1 and TRBJ1-5; D unresolved. Source: PBMCs, taken from a glioma patient treated with radiotherapy, temozolomide or both. The clonotype comes from a woman aged 45-60 years with glioma. CDR3 coding DNA: TGTGCCAGCAGCACCGAGGCGAATCAGCCCCAGCATTTT. This translates into CASSTEANQPQHF.